This T cell receptor (beta chain) was obtained from a study of OX40 agonist ivuxolimab in advanced cancers. Looking at the study overall: Patients received intravenous ivuxolimab every 2 weeks at 0.01 to 10 mg/kg. Treatment received earlier with anti-PD-1, anti-PD-L1 or anti-CTLA-4 agents was allowed, and around 40% had some.

Measured with immunoSEQ multiplex PCR; TCRdb has only the in-frame clones, and not every one. The table records more than 50,000 clones, 80% to 85% of them present only once. Study findings and constraints: Expanded peripheral T cells had an undetermined antigen specificity.

This clone has a handful of counts. Its antigen remains unknown. The CDR3 extends over 13 amino acids. The germline V gene has CDR1 SGHNT and CDR2 YYREEE (reference sequence). Trimming removed 4 bases from V and 5 bases from J; junction bases left unmatched: 5. The chain couples TRBV5-4 to TRBJ1-1; 7 nucleotides agree with TRBD1. The source of this sequence is an adult with an advanced solid tumor such as melanoma, head and neck, liver or kidney cancer. Sequences were derived from CD4+ or CD8+ T cells sorted from blood, sampled in a trial of the OX40 agonist ivuxolimab. The CDR3: CASSPRQGTEAFF. The DNA of the CDR3 is TGTGCCAGCAGCCCGCGACAGGGAACTGAAGCTTTCTTT.